This is a list of T cell receptor beta chains from one sample in a study of cytotoxic CD8 clonotypes in ibrutinib-treated CLL. Clones were sequenced by immunoSEQ multiplex PCR, and TCRdb holds only the in-frame ones, with some missing. The sample carries 200,000 or so clones, over 65% recorded once. Sequenced here: PBMCs, sampled after 12 months of ibrutinib treatment. The receptors were gathered from a human donor with chronic lymphocytic leukemia. Both conserved end residues are part of each CDR3. Fields, in order: J gene, clone size, V gene, D gene, CDR3 DNA, CDR3 protein. The D gene is left open where the match is weak. Where a row states a size, it is once, few, many or the class of an expanded clone; other rows omit it.

TRBJ1-2 - TRBV5-1 - TGCGCCAGCAGCTTGGCGAACAGGGTCGATGGCTACACCTTC CASSLANRVDGYTF
TRBJ2-3 - TRBV30 - TGTGCCTGGAGTGTAGGGGGATTTGATACGCAGTATTTT CAWSVGGFDTQYF
TRBJ2-1 - TRBV9 - TGTGCCAGCAAGGTAATCGGGGTAGGGGAAGGCGCGCAGTTCTTC CASKVIGVGEGAQFF
TRBJ2-7 - TRBV9 TRBD2 TGTGCCAGCGCCACCGGGACTAGCGAACTTGACGAGCAGTACTTC CASATGTSELDEQYF
TRBJ1-2 - TRBV7-9 - TGTGCCAGCACCTCCCTATCCCCGCGGGCAGAAACTAACTATGGCTACACCTTC CASTSLSPRAETNYGYTF
TRBJ2-5 - TRBV9 - TGTGCCAGCAGCGTACAAGGGACGGGGCAAGAGACCCAGTACTTC CASSVQGTGQETQYF
TRBJ2-7 - TRBV5-1 - TGCGCCAGCAGCTTGGACGGGGCCTCCTACGAGCAGTACTTC CASSLDGASYEQYF
TRBJ2-5 - TRBV18 TRBD1 TGTGCCAGCTCACTACCGGGACAGGGTGGAAAGACCCAGTACTTC CASSLPGQGGKTQYF
TRBJ2-7 few TRBV2 - TGTGCCAGCAGGAGTTGGGGCGTGGTCTCCTACGAGCAGTACTTC CASRSWGVVSYEQYF
TRBJ1-2 - TRBV30 - TGTGCCTGGGACTACAAGGGTACAGGGAGCTATGGCTACACCTTC CAWDYKGTGSYGYTF
TRBJ2-7 - TRBV5-1 - TGCGCCAGCAGCTCGGGACCGAGTTACGAGCAGTACTTC CASSSGPSYEQYF
TRBJ1-1 - TRBV9 - TGTGCCAGCAGCGTAGGACAGTTGAACACTGAAGCTTTCTTT CASSVGQLNTEAFF
TRBJ1-2 - TRBV2 TRBD1 TGTGCCAGCAGTGCCGGGACAGGTCGGTATGGCTACACCTTC CASSAGTGRYGYTF
TRBJ1-1 - TRBV15 TRBD1 TGTGCCACCAGCAGAGATGAACAGGGGGCAGAGACTGAAGCTTTCTTT CATSRDEQGAETEAFF
TRBJ2-6 - TRBV4-1 - TGCGCCAGCAGCCGGGTCCTAGGGAGCTCTGGGGCCAACGTCCTGACTTTC CASSRVLGSSGANVLTF
TRBJ2-7 - TRBV28 TRBD2 TGTGCCAGCAGTTTAAGCGGGAGGGCCTCTTACGAGCAGTACTTC CASSLSGRASYEQYF
TRBJ2-1 - TRBV18 - TGTGCCAGCTCACCCGAAGTTTTCGACCGTTGGGATGAGCAGTTCTTC CASSPEVFDRWDEQFF
TRBJ1-1 - TRBV30 - TGTGCCTGGAGTAAGGGTTTCATCACTGAAGCTTTCTTT CAWSKGFITEAFF
TRBJ2-3 - TRBV5-1 TRBD2 TGCGCCAGTACCAGACTAGCGGAACATAGCACAGATACGCAGTATTTT CASTRLAEHSTDTQYF
TRBJ2-5 - TRBV18 TRBD2 TGTGCCAGCTCACCACGCTCGCTAGCGGGAGGTAGGGAGACCCAGTACTTC CASSPRSLAGGRETQYF
TRBJ1-1 - TRBV4-1 - TGCGCCAGCAGCCCTGGGCAGGCCCGGGGACTGAACACTGAAGCTTTCTTT CASSPGQARGLNTEAFF
TRBJ1-5 once TRBV2 - TGTGCCAGCACCTCTGGGGGCCTTAGCAATCAGCCCCAGCATTTT CASTSGGLSNQPQHF
TRBJ1-1 - TRBV29-1 TRBD1 TGCAGCGTTGAGACGGACAGGGGTACTGAAGCTTTCTTT CSVETDRGTEAFF
TRBJ1-2 - TRBV14 - TGTGCCAGCAGCCAGTCACAGCGTTCTAACTATGGCTACACCTTC CASSQSQRSNYGYTF
TRBJ1-5 - TRBV6-6 TRBD1 TGTGCCAGCAAAACAGGGGGAGGCAATCAGCCCCAGCATTTT CASKTGGGNQPQHF
TRBJ1-3 few TRBV7-9 - TGTGCCAGCAGCTCATGGACCTCTGGAAACACCATATATTTT CASSSWTSGNTIYF
TRBJ1-1 - TRBV6-1 - TGTGCCAGCAGTGAGGGGGTAAAAAGCTCCACTGAAGCTTTCTTT CASSEGVKSSTEAFF
TRBJ2-7 - TRBV5-1 TRBD1 TGCGCCAGCAGCCCCCAAGGGACAGGGAGCTCCTACGAGCAGTACTTC CASSPQGTGSSYEQYF
TRBJ2-3 - TRBV5-6 - TGTGCCAGCAGCTTTGACTTATCTAGCACAGATACGCAGTATTTT CASSFDLSSTDTQYF